This T cell receptor (beta chain) is from a study of control samples from healthy donors and cancer patients. The CDR3 extends over 14 amino acids. V dropped 5 bases and J dropped 4; count of bases not matched to a gene: 5. CDR1 and CDR2 (germline): SGHRS, YFSETQ. Using immunoSEQ multiplex PCR, the repertoire was profiled, and TCRdb retains in-frame clones only, with some absent. The profile shows 100,000 to 150,000 clones, more than 85% of them singletons. This chain connects TRBV5-1 to TRBJ1-3; 8 nucleotides agree with TRBD1. The receptor comes from a man between 18 and 35 years old in good health. Material: blood. CDR3 region: CASRSTGEGNTIYF. The CDR3 DNA is TGCGCCAGCAGATCGACAGGGGAGGGAAACACCATATATTTT. Combining the CDR3 with reference TRBV5-1 and TRBJ1-3 gives the whole variable domain KAGVTQTPRYLIKTRGQQVTLSCSPISGHRSVSWYQQTPGQGLQFLFEYFSETQRNKGNFPGRFSGRQFSNSRSEMNVSTLELGDSALYLCASRSTGEGNTIYFGEGSWLTVV.